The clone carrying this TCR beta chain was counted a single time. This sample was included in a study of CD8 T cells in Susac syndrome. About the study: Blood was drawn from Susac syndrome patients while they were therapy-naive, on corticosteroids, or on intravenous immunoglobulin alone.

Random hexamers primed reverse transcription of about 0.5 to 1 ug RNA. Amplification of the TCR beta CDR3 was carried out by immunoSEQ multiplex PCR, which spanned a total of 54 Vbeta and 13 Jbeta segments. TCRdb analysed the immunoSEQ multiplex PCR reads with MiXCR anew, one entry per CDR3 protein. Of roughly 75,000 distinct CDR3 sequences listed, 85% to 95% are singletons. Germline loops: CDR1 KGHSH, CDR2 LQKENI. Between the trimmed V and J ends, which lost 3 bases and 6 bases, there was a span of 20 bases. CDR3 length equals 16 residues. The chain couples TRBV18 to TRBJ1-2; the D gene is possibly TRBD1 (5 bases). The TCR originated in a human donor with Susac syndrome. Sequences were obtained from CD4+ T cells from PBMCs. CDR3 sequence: CASSPLARASLDGYTF. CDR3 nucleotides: TGTGCCAGCTCACCGTTAGCCAGGGCGTCTCTCGATGGCTACACCTTC. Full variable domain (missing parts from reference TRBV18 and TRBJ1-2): NAGVMQNPRHLVRRRGQEARLRCSPMKGHSHVYWYRQLPEEGLKFMVYLQKENIIDESGMPKERFSAEFPKEGPSILRIQQVVRGDSAAYFCASSPLARASLDGYTFGSGTRLTVV.